The present T cell receptor beta chain was sequenced within a study of CD8 T cells in ankylosing spondylitis. Quantitative 5'-RACE with molecular barcodes produced the TCR beta libraries. TCRdb used MiXCR to reprocess the 5' RACE reads, holding one entry per CDR3 protein. The sample lists about 140,000 distinct CDR3 sequences; roughly 8.8% were seen once. CDR3 length: 17 residues. In germline, CDR1 is ENHRY, CDR2 SYGVKD. This clonotype has a count of ten or more. The junction and the germline gene differ at one end; a read error may be behind it. The sequencing input was synovial fluid, either unsorted or a sorted T cell fraction (not recorded which). The rearrangement links TRBV10-3 to TRBJ2-3, with D perhaps given as TRBD1 or TRBD2 (6 bases each). This receptor was obtained from a male donor with ankylosing spondylitis. CDR3 DNA sequence: TGTGCCATCAGTGAGTCGACCGCCCCGGGGGCCACAAATACGCAGTATTTT. Translating gives CAISESTAPGATNTQYF.